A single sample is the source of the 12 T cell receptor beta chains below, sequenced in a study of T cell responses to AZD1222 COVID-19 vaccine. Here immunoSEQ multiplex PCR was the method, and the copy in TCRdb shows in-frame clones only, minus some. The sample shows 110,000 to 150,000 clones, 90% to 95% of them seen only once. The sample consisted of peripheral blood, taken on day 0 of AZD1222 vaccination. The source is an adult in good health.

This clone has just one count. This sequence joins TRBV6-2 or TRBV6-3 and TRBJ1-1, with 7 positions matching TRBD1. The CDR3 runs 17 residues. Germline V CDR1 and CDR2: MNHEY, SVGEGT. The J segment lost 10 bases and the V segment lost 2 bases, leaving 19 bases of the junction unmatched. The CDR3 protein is CASSYKDKGAEPFGAFF. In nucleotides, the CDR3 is TGTGCCAGCAGTTACAAGGACAAGGGGGCAGAGCCTTTCGGAGCTTTCTTT.

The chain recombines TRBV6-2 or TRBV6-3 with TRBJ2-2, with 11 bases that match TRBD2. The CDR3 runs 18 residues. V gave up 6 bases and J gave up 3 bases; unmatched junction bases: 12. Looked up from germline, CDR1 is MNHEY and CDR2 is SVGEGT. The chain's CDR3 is CASSFFPSGRLDTGELFF. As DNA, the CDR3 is TGTGCCAGCAGCTTCTTTCCTAGCGGGAGGTTGGACACCGGGGAGCTGTTTTTT.

The CDR3 region is CASSLRGLKTEAFF. The CDR3 DNA reads TGTGCCAGCAGCTTAAGGGGGCTTAAAACTGAAGCTTTCTTT. V is TRBV7-6 and J is TRBJ1-1; 7 bases line up with TRBD1. V trimming: 2 bases; J trimming: 5 bases; junction bases outside the gene matches: 5. The germline V gene encodes CDR1 SGHVS and CDR2 FNYEAQ. This CDR3 is 14 amino acids long.

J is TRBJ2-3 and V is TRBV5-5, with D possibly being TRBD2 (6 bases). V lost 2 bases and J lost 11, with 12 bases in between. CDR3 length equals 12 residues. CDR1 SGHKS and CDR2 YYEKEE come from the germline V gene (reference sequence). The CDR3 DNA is TGTGCCAGCAGCTTCCCCGGGGGTAGGCAGTATTTT. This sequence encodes CASSFPGGRQYF.

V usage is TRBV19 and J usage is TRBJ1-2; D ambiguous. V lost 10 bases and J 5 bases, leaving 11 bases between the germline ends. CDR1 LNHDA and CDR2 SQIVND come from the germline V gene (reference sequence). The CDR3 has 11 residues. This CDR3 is CATLVAYGYTF. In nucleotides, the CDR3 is TGTGCCACCCTTGTCGCGTATGGCTACACCTTC.

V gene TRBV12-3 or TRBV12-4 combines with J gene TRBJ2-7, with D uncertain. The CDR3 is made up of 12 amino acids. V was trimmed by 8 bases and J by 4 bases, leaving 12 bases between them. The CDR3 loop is CASGALAYEQYF. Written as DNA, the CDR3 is TGTGCCAGCGGTGCACTGGCTTACGAGCAGTACTTC.

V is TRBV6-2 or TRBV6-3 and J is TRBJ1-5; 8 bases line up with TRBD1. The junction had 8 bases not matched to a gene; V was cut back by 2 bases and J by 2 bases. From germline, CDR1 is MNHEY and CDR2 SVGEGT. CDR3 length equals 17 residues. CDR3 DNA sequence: TGTGCCAGCAGTTACACCAGGGGGCGGATAGGCAATCAGCCCCAGCATTTT. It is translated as CASSYTRGRIGNQPQHF.

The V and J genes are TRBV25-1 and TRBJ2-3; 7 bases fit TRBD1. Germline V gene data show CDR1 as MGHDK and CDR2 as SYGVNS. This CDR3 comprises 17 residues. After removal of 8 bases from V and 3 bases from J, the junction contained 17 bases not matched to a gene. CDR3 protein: CASPRPPDRKRTDTQYF. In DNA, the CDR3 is TGTGCCAGCCCCCGACCCCCGGACAGGAAACGGACAGATACGCAGTATTTT.

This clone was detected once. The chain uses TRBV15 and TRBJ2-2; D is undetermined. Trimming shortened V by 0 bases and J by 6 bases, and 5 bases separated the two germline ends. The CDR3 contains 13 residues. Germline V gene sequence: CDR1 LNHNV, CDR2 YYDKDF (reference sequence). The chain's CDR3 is CATSRDLAGELFF. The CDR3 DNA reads TGTGCCACCAGCAGAGATCTAGCCGGGGAGCTGTTTTTT.

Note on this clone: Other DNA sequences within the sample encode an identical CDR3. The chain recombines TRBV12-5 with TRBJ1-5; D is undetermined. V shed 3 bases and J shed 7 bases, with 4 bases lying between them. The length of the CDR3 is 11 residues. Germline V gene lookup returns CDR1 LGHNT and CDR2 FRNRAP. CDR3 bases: TGTGCTAGTGGTTTAGGACAGCCCCAGCATTTT. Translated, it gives CASGLGQPQHF.

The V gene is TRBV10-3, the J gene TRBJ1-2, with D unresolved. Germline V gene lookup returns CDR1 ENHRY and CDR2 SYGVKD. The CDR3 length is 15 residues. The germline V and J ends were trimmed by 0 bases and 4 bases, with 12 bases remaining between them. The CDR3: CAISESRLSPYGYTF. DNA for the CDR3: TGTGCCATCAGTGAGTCTCGGCTTTCCCCCTATGGCTACACCTTC.

This chain's CDR3 is CASTTGNQPQHF. The DNA for the CDR3 is TGTGCCAGCACGACAGGCAATCAGCCCCAGCATTTT. The chain carries TRBV2 and TRBJ1-5, with D maybe TRBD1 (5 bases). The V and J ends lost 7 bases and 2 bases respectively, with 6 bases between them. This CDR3 region has 12 residues. Germline assignment: CDR1 SNHLY and CDR2 FYNNEI.